Presented here are 6 T cell receptor beta chains from one specimen sequenced in a study of T cell responses to AZD1222 COVID-19 vaccine. The data were produced by immunoSEQ multiplex PCR, yet TCRdb's version contains in-frame clones alone and is incomplete. Found here are about 130,000 clones, 90% of them singletons; the top ten hold about 7.1%. This sample comprised peripheral blood, obtained on day 0 of AZD1222 vaccination. These receptors were obtained from an adult in good health.

This clone was seen a single time. This chain links TRBV24-1 with TRBJ1-4; D remains unclear. The V gene lost 7 bases and the J gene lost 15 bases, with 14 bases spanning the gap. CDR3 size: 11 residues. CDR1 and CDR2 from the germline V gene are KGHDR and SFDVKD. This CDR3 reads CATSGPDGLFF. The CDR3 DNA is TGTGCCACCAGCGGACCGGATGGGTTGTTTTTT.

The chain carries TRBV28 and TRBJ2-4; D gene uncertain. Trimming stripped 8 bases from V and 1 base from J, with 9 bases between. The CDR3 consists of 13 residues. CDR1 and CDR2 from the germline V gene are MDHEN and SYDVKM. The CDR3 coding sequence is TGTGCCAGCGGTTCGGACGCCAAAAACATTCAGTACTTC. Translating gives CASGSDAKNIQYF.

The V call is TRBV7-9, the J call TRBJ1-5; D perhaps matches TRBD1 (5 bases). Germline lookup yields CDR1 SEHNR and CDR2 FQNEAQ (reference sequence). This CDR3 spans 16 amino acids. Trimming shortened V by 5 bases and J by 0 bases, and 14 bases separated the two germline ends. The CDR3 nucleotides are TGTGCCAGCAGCCGGGACGGAGAATATAGCAATCAGCCCCAGCATTTT. Translating gives CASSRDGEYSNQPQHF.

The gene calls are TRBV30 and TRBJ2-7; D not certain. Germline CDR1 and CDR2: GTSNPN and SVGIG (reference sequence). V lost 4 bases and J lost 6, with 7 bases in between. The CDR3 length is 10 residues. Here the CDR3 DNA reads TGTGCCTGGAACCAAGGCGAGCAGTACTTC. Amino acid sequence: CAWNQGEQYF. The complete variable domain, with remaining parts taken from reference TRBV30 and TRBJ2-7, reads SQTIHQWPATLVQPVGSPLSLECTVEGTSNPNLYWYRQAAGRGLQLLFYSVGIGQISSEVPQNLSASRPQDRQFILSSKKLLLSDSGFYLCAWNQGEQYFGPGTRLTVT.

This chain uses TRBV18 with TRBJ1-1, with D hard to call. Germline-derived CDR1 and CDR2 are KGHSH and LQKENI. V was clipped by 3 bases and J by 3 bases, with 17 bases between them. The CDR3 extends over 16 amino acids. CDR3 sequence: CASSPSLGPADTEAFF. In DNA form, the CDR3 reads TGTGCCAGCTCACCGTCGCTCGGACCGGCCGACACTGAAGCTTTCTTT.

The rearrangement uses TRBV11-3 and TRBJ2-3; TRBD2 matches 14 bases. J lost 2 bases, V lost 3 bases, and 7 bases had no gene match. This CDR3 has 18 amino acids. Per the germline V gene, CDR1 is SGHNT and CDR2 is YENEEA. The CDR3 protein is CASSFGTSGGRNTDTQYF. Here the CDR3 DNA reads TGTGCCAGCAGCTTTGGGACTAGCGGGGGTAGGAACACAGATACGCAGTATTTT.